A single sample is the source of the 16 T cell receptor beta chains below, sequenced in a study of T cells expressing NK-cell markers. TCRdb reprocessed the 5' RACE reads; each CDR3 protein has one entry and no DNA is given. This sample lists 250,000 or so distinct CDR3 sequences; its ten largest clones have roughly 4.2%. Sequencing was performed on blood T cells: a sorted CD56 or NKG2C T cell subset, CD4+ or CD8+ T cells, or bulk PBMC T cells (not recorded which). All receptors come from a woman between 18 and 70 years old in good health.

This chain uses TRBV12-3 or TRBV12-4 with TRBJ2-5; TCRdb proposes TRBD2, but this gene call is untestable without DNA. This CDR3 has 14 amino acids. CDR3 sequence: CASSQAGGPRTQYF.

The CDR3 reads CASSWRDMNTEAFF. The V and J genes are TRBV7-2 and TRBJ1-1. From germline, CDR1 is SGHTA and CDR2 FQGNSA. The CDR3 covers 14 residues.

This sequence joins TRBV10-2 and TRBJ1-5; TCRdb reports TRBD1, a call that lacks DNA to check it against. This CDR3 is 14 amino acids long. CDR1 is WSHSY, CDR2 SAAADI, per germline. The CDR3 sequence is CASSESGANQPQHF.

The chain joins TRBV20-1 to TRBJ2-1; the D call from TCRdb, TRBD2, cannot be confirmed without DNA. This CDR3 region has 14 residues. The V gene's germline CDR1 is DFQATT and CDR2 SNEGSKA (reference sequence). This CDR3 is CSAVRQARGGEQFF.

The chain has TRBV29-1 and TRBJ2-5; TCRdb selects TRBD1, and the lack of DNA leaves this call unchecked. CDR1 and CDR2 from the germline V gene are SQVTM and ANQGSEA. There are 15 residues in the CDR3. The CDR3 spells CSVEVTGARQETQYF. Variable domain in full (rest from reference TRBV29-1 and TRBJ2-5): SAVISQKPSRDICQRGTSLTIQCQVDSQVTMMFWYRQQPGQSLTLIATANQGSEATYESGFVIDKFPISRPNLTFSTLTVSNMSPEDSSIYLCSVEVTGARQETQYFGPGTRLLVL.

J is TRBJ2-1 and V is TRBV7-2; the D call from TCRdb, TRBD2, cannot be confirmed without DNA. From germline, CDR1 is SGHTA and CDR2 FQGNSA. The CDR3 totals 13 residues. The CDR3 protein is CASSRGLNNEQFF.

The chain carries TRBV7-2 and TRBJ2-5; TCRdb returns TRBD2, unconfirmable since there is no DNA. Germline V gene lookup returns CDR1 SGHTA and CDR2 FQGNSA. The CDR3 covers 17 residues. The CDR3 protein is CASSSTGTSGLQFAQYF.

This chain uses TRBV7-9 with TRBJ1-1; the TCRdb D gene call, TRBD1, has no DNA to confirm it. This CDR3 contains 16 residues. Germline-derived CDR1 and CDR2 are SEHNR and FQNEAQ (reference sequence). The CDR3 protein is CASSLWGQGGQTEAFF.

The V call is TRBV19, the J call TRBJ2-2; TCRdb lists TRBD1, though no DNA is available to test this call. CDR3 length: 15 residues. Germline values: CDR1 LNHDA, CDR2 SQIVND (reference sequence). The CDR3 protein is CASSNGQANTGELFF.

V usage is TRBV7-2 and J usage is TRBJ1-2. Germline values: CDR1 SGHTA, CDR2 FQGNSA. The CDR3 spans 13 residues. CDR3 sequence reads: CASSLDRPYGYTF.

The V call is TRBV20-1, the J call TRBJ2-2. This CDR3 region has 14 residues. Per germline, CDR1 DFQATT and CDR2 SNEGSKA (reference sequence). The chain's CDR3 is CSARKEMITGELFF.

The chain carries TRBV12-3 or TRBV12-4 and TRBJ1-4. There are 14 residues in the CDR3. The CDR3 loop reads CASSPRGYGEKLFF.

The chain carries TRBV30 and TRBJ2-3; the D gene TCRdb calls, TRBD2, cannot be checked with no DNA. The V gene's germline CDR1 is GTSNPN and CDR2 SVGIG (reference sequence). This CDR3 region has 13 residues. The CDR3: CAWSVGRESTQYF.

The chain has TRBV20-1 and TRBJ2-1; as DNA is missing, the TRBD2 call by TCRdb cannot be tested. This CDR3 has 15 amino acids. Germline loops: CDR1 DFQATT, CDR2 SNEGSKA (reference sequence). The CDR3 protein is CSAREIGLPGNEQFF.

The CDR3 spells CASSLGTGSEETQYF. This chain uses TRBV5-1 with TRBJ2-5; TCRdb picks TRBD1, but there is no DNA to check that call. CDR1 and CDR2 (germline): SGHRS, YFSETQ. The CDR3 has 15 residues.

This chain uses TRBV4-2 with TRBJ2-5. The germline V gene encodes CDR1 LGHNA and CDR2 YNFKEQ. This CDR3 contains 14 residues. CDR3 region: CASSQESLQETQYF.